A selection of T cell receptor beta chains follows, all from one sample in a study of T cell changes during pregnancy in multiple sclerosis. Generated by immunoSEQ multiplex PCR, the TCRdb table keeps only in-frame clones and is missing some. Among approximately 53,000 clones, almost 90% were seen once, and the ten largest hold 5.1%. The input for sequencing was peripheral blood, taken after pregnancy. The source of these receptors is a female donor in good health, enrolled as a control in a pregnancy study. CDR3s leave out the opening cysteine and the closing phenylalanine or tryptophan. A D gene is named only where the DNA matches it firmly.

D,V,CDR3
.,TRBV10-3,AISEAPANYGYT
TRBD1,TRBV27,ATSRGTGEAF
TRBD1,TRBV19,ASSIEGQGNYGYT
.,TRBV10-3,AISEEVATNEKLF
.,TRBV11-3,ASSPTDTGELF
TRBD2,TRBV7-7,ASSSGEGLRPNEQF
TRBD1,TRBV6-5,ASNQRTGMNTEAF
TRBD1,TRBV9,ASSVETGGVANYGYT
TRBD1,TRBV27,ASGQGDLLY
.,TRBV7-9,ASSLVQGEAF
.,TRBV6-5,ASSGEGNTIY
.,TRBV12-5,ASAPSSYGYT
TRBD2,TRBV25-1,ASSPGGSYNEQF
.,TRBV6-4,ASSAGDTGELF
.,TRBV28,ASLQGFTEAF
TRBD2,TRBV5-1,ASSLDRGVTDTQY
.,TRBV28,ASRTNQETQY
.,TRBV14,ASSSTGIGAF
.,TRBV5-1,ASSLNRATNEKLF
TRBD1,TRBV15,ATSPDRNPTYEQY
.,TRBV6-4,ASSEAAGALTGELF
.,TRBV7-9,ASSQGSGLGY